This T cell receptor beta chain emerged from a study of CD8 T cells in ankylosing spondylitis (TCRdb year 2017). Background for the entire study: To find TCR variants linked to disease, the study profiled T cell receptor beta repertoires in ankylosing spondylitis patients and healthy donors. The full study cohort comprised around 23 ankylosing spondylitis patients and 85 to 120 healthy donors. Peripheral blood was sampled, and synovial fluid was additionally collected from ankylosing spondylitis patients. Paper-wide results and their limitations: A CD8+ phenotype was shown by the disease-linked clones, which were found at relatively low frequencies in peripheral blood. Blood from ankylosing spondylitis patients appeared to be characterized by a TCR beta motif made up of several highly homologous amino acid variants. Some motif variants were previously reported in synovial fluid and blood of reactive arthritis patients, suggesting common disease-initiation mechanisms. The disease-linked clones were reported to be significantly enriched in matched synovial fluid samples from ankylosing spondylitis patients.

This clonotype was counted a few times. It has no known antigen specificity. There are no base qualities to consult, and no much larger clone falls within one base. Trimming at the junction amounts to 6 bases on V and 1 base on J, and the germline ends lie 7 bases apart. As encoded in the germline V gene (reference sequence), CDR1 is SGHNT while CDR2 is YYREEE. The CDR3 numbers 12 residues from cysteine through phenylalanine. The sequence is cut down to CDR3 DNA, 36 bases in frame from base 1. The sequencing machine was an Illumina HiSeq 2500. TCR beta libraries were prepared by quantitative 5'-RACE with molecular barcodes. In the source study's methods: A new computational method based on a probabilistic model of VDJ rearrangement was used to identify disease-linked TCR variants. Through fastp at Q25 and MiXCR, TCRdb rebuilt clones from the public reads, retaining in-frame beta chains. CDR3 protein sequences are deduplicated, and each keeps its most common genes and DNA. These V and J calls originate from TCRdb's pipeline instead of the authors' own analysis. This sample lists 100,000 to 150,000 distinct CDR3 sequences; 17% were detected once. Roughly a third of the sample is taken by the ten largest.

The sequenced sample consisted of blood, either unsorted or a sorted T cell fraction (not recorded which). In this chain, TRBV5-4 is recombined with TRBJ1-1; no D segment can be confidently identified. This TCR derives from a male donor with ankylosing spondylitis. CDR3 protein: CASISPNTEAFF. The DNA sequence is TGTGCCAGCATCTCGCCGAACACTGAAGCTTTCTTT.